These T cell receptor beta chains were read from a single sample in a study of human T cells and chemical hapten exposure. Using its own MiXCR run on the RACE reads, TCRdb lists one record per CDR3 protein. Of approximately 90,000 distinct CDR3 sequences listed, roughly a tenth were seen once; the top ten hold around 2.3%. Sequenced here: whole blood, sampled in connection with sensitization to the hapten diphenylcyclopropenone (DPC). These receptors came from a man aged 35 to 55 with alopecia areata. Some clones in this sample may be carry-over from other donors' samples. CDR3s include the opening cysteine and the closing phenylalanine or tryptophan. The D gene is left open where the match is weak. Clone size, where shown, is once, few, many, or a class for clones that have expanded.

D | size | J | V | DNA | CDR3
. | many | TRBJ2-5 | TRBV7-2 | TGTGCCAGCAGCTCTGGGGAGACCCAGTACTTC | CASSSGETQYF
. | . | TRBJ1-2 | TRBV29-1 | TGCAGCGCTCCGGACAGTCTTAACTATGGCTACACCTTC | CSAPDSLNYGYTF
TRBD2 | few | TRBJ2-3 | TRBV6-5 | TGTGCCAGCACCCTAGCGGGAGGGTCAGATACGCAGTATTTT | CASTLAGGSDTQYF
. | . | TRBJ2-7 | TRBV18 | TGTGCCAGCTCACCCCCGACTAGTAGAGGCGAGCAGTACTTC | CASSPPTSRGEQYF
TRBD1 | . | TRBJ2-1 | TRBV4-3 | TGCGCCAGCAGCCATACAGACAGGGACGATGAGCAGTTCTTC | CASSHTDRDDEQFF
. | few | TRBJ1-6 | TRBV30 | TGTGCCTGGAGTACCGAGGGTTCATCACCCCTCCACTTT | CAWSTEGSSPLHF
TRBD1 | few | TRBJ1-2 | TRBV10-3 | TGTGCCATCAGGGAAGGACAGGGCCTTATAGGCTACACCTTC | CAIREGQGLIGYTF
. | . | TRBJ1-1 | TRBV6-2/TRBV6-3 | TGTGCCAGCAGCGGACGATTCCAGAACACTGAAGCTTTCTTT | CASSGRFQNTEAFF
. | few | TRBJ2-7 | TRBV20-1 | TGCAGTGCAAGGACAACCTACGAGCAGTACTTC | CSARTTYEQYF
. | many | TRBJ1-1 | TRBV9 | TGTGCCAGCAGCGTAGGGGAGAACACTGAAGCTTTCTTT | CASSVGENTEAFF
TRBD2 | . | TRBJ2-2 | TRBV6-5 | TGTGCCAGCAGGCGGGAGGACGGGGAGCTGTTTTTT | CASRREDGELFF
. | many | TRBJ1-5 | TRBV13 | TGTGCCAGCAGCTTCCGGGATCAGCCCCAGCATTTT | CASSFRDQPQHF
. | once | TRBJ2-7 | TRBV20-1 | TGCAGTGCTAGAGTTCGGGGCCGAGACTACGAGCAGTACTTC | CSARVRGRDYEQYF
TRBD1 | many | TRBJ1-1 | TRBV13 | TGTGCCAGCAGCTTAGAGGGGGCGAGTGAAGCTTTCTTT | CASSLEGASEAFF
. | few | TRBJ2-3 | TRBV14 | TGTGCCAGCAGCCCATTCAGGACGGGAAGCACAGATACGCAGTATTTT | CASSPFRTGSTDTQYF
TRBD2 | many | TRBJ2-3 | TRBV6-2/TRBV6-3 | TGTGCCAGCAGTCGGGGGACTAGCGGGAGTGATACGCAGTATTTT | CASSRGTSGSDTQYF
TRBD1 | . | TRBJ1-5 | TRBV18 | TGTGCCAGCTCACCACAGGAGACAGGGAGAGGGCCCCAGCATTTT | CASSPQETGRGPQHF
. | many | TRBJ2-1 | TRBV7-2 | TGTGCCAGCAGCTTGTCAAGCTTGGCCCGGCAGTTCTTC | CASSLSSLARQFF
. | . | TRBJ2-7 | TRBV5-1 | TGCGCCAGCAGCTTAGCTCGGACCTACGAGCAGTACTTC | CASSLARTYEQYF
. | . | TRBJ2-6 | TRBV27 | TGTGCCAGCAGTCCCCTCAGCGCCGGGGCCAACGTCCTGACTTTC | CASSPLSAGANVLTF
. | few | TRBJ2-1 | TRBV6-2/TRBV6-3 | TGTGCCAGCAGTACACAGGGTCATGAGCAGTTCTTC | CASSTQGHEQFF
TRBD2 | few | TRBJ2-1 | TRBV6-1 | TGTGCCAGCAGTGAAACGGCGGGCGGGAGAGGGGTCAATGAGCAGTTCTTC | CASSETAGGRGVNEQFF
. | . | TRBJ1-1 | TRBV30 | TGTGCCTCTGCGGCTAACACTGAAGCTTTCTTT | CASAANTEAFF
. | . | TRBJ1-1 | TRBV28 | TGTGCCAGCAGTTTTCCCGCCTCCTTTGGGACTGAAGCTTTCTTT | CASSFPASFGTEAFF
TRBD2 | . | TRBJ2-3 | TRBV6-2/TRBV6-3 | TGTGCCAGCCGCTACGGACTAGCGGGGGCCCGCGCAGATACGCAGTATTTT | CASRYGLAGARADTQYF
. | few | TRBJ1-2 | TRBV19 | TGTGCCAGTACAATCGGTCTGAGCAGGCATGGCTACACCTTC | CASTIGLSRHGYTF
TRBD1 | . | TRBJ1-2 | TRBV4-2 | TGTGCCAGCAGCCAAGGGGGGCAGGGGGCGGACTATGGCTACACCTTC | CASSQGGQGADYGYTF